The clone carrying this T cell receptor beta chain was recorded at least ten times. The antigen is not known. Amplified TCR beta CDR3 regions came from RNA transcripts. HTBI primers were the set used in a first-round RT-PCR of the TCR CDR3. One entry per CDR3 protein results from TCRdb running MiXCR on the multiplex PCR reads. This sample has about 520,000 distinct CDR3 sequences, with about 24% found just once. This specimen comes from a study of T cells in Graves' hyperthyroidism and ophthalmopathy. J lost 4 bases, V lost 3 bases, and 9 bases had no gene match. Looked up from germline, CDR1 is DFQATT and CDR2 is SNEGSKA (reference sequence). The CDR3 consists of 15 residues. Individuals with ophthalmopathy presented a Clinical Activity Score of at least 3, a NOSPECS grade of at least 4 and a duration under 3 months. Orbital computed tomography and thyroid ultrasound, together with serum TRAb and thyroxine and clinical symptoms, were used for diagnoses.

Study-level points and caveats: The blood repertoire included most of the expanded thyroid clonotypes above 0.001. The authors' 13 V-J model separated ophthalmopathy from stable hyperthyroidism.

This receptor was taken from a woman under 40 with Graves' ophthalmopathy. This sequence joins TRBV20-1 and TRBJ1-2, with 9 bases identical to TRBD1. The sequenced sample was blood. CDR3 DNA sequence: TGCAGTGCTAGGCACACCGGGACAGGGTCCTATGGCTACACCTTC. Protein sequence: CSARHTGTGSYGYTF.